These T cell receptor beta chains were read from a single sample in a study of vaccination and CD4 T cells after COVID-19. Their antigens remain unidentified. TCRdb analysed the PCR reads with MiXCR anew, one entry per CDR3 protein. The repertoire holds 6,500 to 9,500 distinct CDR3 sequences, with 55% as singletons. Sequenced input: CD4+ T cells from blood, cultured in vitro. Receptors originate from a human donor who had recovered from COVID-19. CDR3s include the opening cysteine and the closing phenylalanine or tryptophan. The D gene is left open where the match is weak. Expanded clones get a size class; other rows say once, few or many, or leave the size out.

D | J | V | size | DNA | CDR3
. | TRBJ2-3 | TRBV24-1 | few | TGTGCCATCCGGGACTCCTTAACAGATACGCAGTATTTT | CAIRDSLTDTQYF
TRBD2 | TRBJ2-5 | TRBV7-9 | . | TGTGCCAGCAGCTCATGGACTAGCGGGGCCCAGTACTTC | CASSSWTSGAQYF
TRBD1 | TRBJ1-6 | TRBV6-1 | few | TGTGCCAGCAGTGAAGCTCCCAGGGGGAGGTCACCCCTCCACTTT | CASSEAPRGRSPLHF
TRBD2 | TRBJ2-3 | TRBV20-1 | few | TGCAGTGCTATAGGGGTAGCGGGGGTTGTCACAGATACGCAGTATTTT | CSAIGVAGVVTDTQYF
TRBD2 | TRBJ2-2 | TRBV6-1 | . | TGTGCCAGCAGTACCCGGGAGGGCCGGAACACCGGGGAGCTGTTTTTT | CASSTREGRNTGELFF
TRBD1 | TRBJ1-1 | TRBV10-2 | . | TGCGCCAGCAGCGGACAGGGAAACACTGAAGCTTTCTTT | CASSGQGNTEAFF
. | TRBJ1-1 | TRBV20-1 | . | TGCAGTGCCGGCTCGGAGATGAACACTGAAGCTTTCTTT | CSAGSEMNTEAFF
. | TRBJ1-5 | TRBV19 | . | TGTGCCAGTAGTAAGGGGTATAGCAATCAGCCCCAGCATTTT | CASSKGYSNQPQHF
TRBD1 | TRBJ1-2 | TRBV6-1 | medium-sized | TGTGCCAGCCAGCTCCTGACAGGGGGAGAGTATGGCTACACCTTC | CASQLLTGGEYGYTF
. | TRBJ2-7 | TRBV7-2 | once | TGTGCCAGCAGCGGGCCCCCCTCGGCGTACGAGCAGTACTTC | CASSGPPSAYEQYF
. | TRBJ1-5 | TRBV18 | . | TGTGCCAGCTCACCTCTGTCCACGGATCAGCCCCAGCATTTT | CASSPLSTDQPQHF
. | TRBJ1-2 | TRBV30 | few | TGTGCCTGGGGCAGGGACTATGGCTACACCTTC | CAWGRDYGYTF
. | TRBJ2-1 | TRBV20-1 | few | TGCAGTGCTAGTTCGGTAGTCAGGAAAAGCTCCTACAATGAGCAGTTCTTC | CSASSVVRKSSYNEQFF
. | TRBJ1-2 | TRBV2 | . | TGTGCCAGCAGTGAAGCCGTCTCTAACTATGGCTACGCCTTC | CASSEAVSNYGYAF
. | TRBJ1-2 | TRBV5-1 | . | TGCGCCAGCAGCCCGGTAGGCAGGGCCACCTATGGCTACACCTTC | CASSPVGRATYGYTF
TRBD2 | TRBJ2-7 | TRBV27 | . | TGTGCCACCATTTCCCGCCGGGGGGGGGGGACCTACGAGCAGTACTTC | CATISRRGGGTYEQYF
TRBD2 | TRBJ2-1 | TRBV20-1 | few | TGCAGTGCTGGTCCAGCGGGGGGCATCAATGAGCAGTTCTTC | CSAGPAGGINEQFF
. | TRBJ1-2 | TRBV5-5 | . | TGTGCCAGCAGCTTGGAAGGACTGACAAACTATGGCTACACCTTC | CASSLEGLTNYGYTF
. | TRBJ1-6 | TRBV5-8 | . | TGTGCCTGTGGACGGCGTATGGGGACGGGCGGTTCACCCCTCCACTTT | CACGRRMGTGGSPLHF
. | TRBJ1-5 | TRBV6-1 | . | TGTGCCAGCAGCGACCCCCAACAGCCCCAGCATTTT | CASSDPQQPQHF